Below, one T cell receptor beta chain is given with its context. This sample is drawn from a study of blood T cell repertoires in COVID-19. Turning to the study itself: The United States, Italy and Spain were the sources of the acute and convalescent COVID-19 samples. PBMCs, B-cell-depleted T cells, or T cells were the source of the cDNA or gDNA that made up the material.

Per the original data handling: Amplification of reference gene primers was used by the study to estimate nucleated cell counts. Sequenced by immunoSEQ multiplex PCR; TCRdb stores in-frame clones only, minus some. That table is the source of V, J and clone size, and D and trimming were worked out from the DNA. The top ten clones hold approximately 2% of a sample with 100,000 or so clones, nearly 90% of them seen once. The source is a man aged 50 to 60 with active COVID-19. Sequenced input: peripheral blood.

The CDR3 DNA follows: TGTGCCAGCAGTGAGAGTATCCCGGGACTCAAGAACACTGAAGCTTTCTTT. Amino acid sequence: CASSESIPGLKNTEAFF. V usage is TRBV25-1 and J usage is TRBJ1-1; perhaps TRBD1 as D (5 bases). The CDR3 covers 17 residues. V dropped 3 bases and J dropped 1 base, with 18 bases sitting between them. Germline V gene sequence: CDR1 MGHDK, CDR2 SYGVNS.